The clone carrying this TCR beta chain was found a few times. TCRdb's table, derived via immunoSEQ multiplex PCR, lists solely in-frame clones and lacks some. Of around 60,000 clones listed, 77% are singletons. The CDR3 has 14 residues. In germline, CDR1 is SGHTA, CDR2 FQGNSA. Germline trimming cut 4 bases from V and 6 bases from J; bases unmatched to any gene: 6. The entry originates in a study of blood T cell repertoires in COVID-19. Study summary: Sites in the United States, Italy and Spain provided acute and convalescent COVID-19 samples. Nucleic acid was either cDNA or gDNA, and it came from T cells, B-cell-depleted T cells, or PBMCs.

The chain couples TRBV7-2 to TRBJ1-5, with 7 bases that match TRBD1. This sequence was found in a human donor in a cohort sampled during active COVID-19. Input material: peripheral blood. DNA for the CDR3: TGTGCCAGCAGCTGGGGACAGTCCGGTCAGCCCCAGCATTTT. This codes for CASSWGQSGQPQHF.